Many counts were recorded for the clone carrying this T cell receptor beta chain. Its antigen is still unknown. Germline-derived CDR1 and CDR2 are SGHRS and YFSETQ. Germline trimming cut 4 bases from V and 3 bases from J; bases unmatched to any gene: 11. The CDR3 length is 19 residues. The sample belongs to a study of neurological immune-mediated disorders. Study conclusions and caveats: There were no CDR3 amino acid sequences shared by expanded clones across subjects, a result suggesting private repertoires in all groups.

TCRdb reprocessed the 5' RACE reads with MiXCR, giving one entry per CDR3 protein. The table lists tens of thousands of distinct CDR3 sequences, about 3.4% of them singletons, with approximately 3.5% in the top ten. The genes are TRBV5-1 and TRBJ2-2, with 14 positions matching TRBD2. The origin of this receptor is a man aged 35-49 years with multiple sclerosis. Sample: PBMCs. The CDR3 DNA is TGCGCCAGCAGCGGTCCGGGACTAGCGGGGGACCGTTACACCGGGGAGCTGTTTTTT. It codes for CASSGPGLAGDRYTGELFF.